Listed below are T cell receptor beta chains from one sample, sequenced in a study of blood T cell repertoires in COVID-19. Assay used: immunoSEQ multiplex PCR; TCRdb lists only in-frame clones, some missing. Of about 34,000 clones in the sample, 85% to 90% are singletons; the top ten hold about 13%. The specimen sequenced was peripheral blood. Source of these receptors: a man between 65 and 85 years old with active COVID-19. The CDR3 runs from the conserved cysteine through the conserved F or W. A D gene is named only where the DNA matches it firmly. The size field is filled for only some rows; it gives once, few, many or a size class.

cdr3_length: 13
clone_size: NA
v_call: TRBV12-3/TRBV12-4
j_call: TRBJ2-6
d_call: TRBD1
cdr3_aa: CATTGDGANVLTF
cdr3_nt: TGTGCCACTACAGGGGACGGGGCCAACGTCCTGACTTTC

cdr3_length: 17
clone_size: NA
v_call: TRBV5-1
j_call: TRBJ2-6
d_call: TRBD2
cdr3_aa: CASSSGLARSGANVLTF
cdr3_nt: TGCGCCAGCAGCTCCGGACTAGCGCGTTCTGGGGCCAACGTCCTGACTTTC

cdr3_length: 13
clone_size: NA
v_call: TRBV9
j_call: TRBJ1-2
d_call: NA
cdr3_aa: CASSVGKSYGYTF
cdr3_nt: TGTGCCAGCAGCGTAGGAAAGAGCTATGGCTACACCTTC

cdr3_length: 17
clone_size: once
v_call: TRBV15
j_call: TRBJ2-1
d_call: TRBD1
cdr3_aa: CATSRGTGGPVGDEQFF
cdr3_nt: TGTGCCACCAGCAGAGGGACAGGGGGCCCGGTAGGCGATGAGCAGTTCTTC

cdr3_length: 12
clone_size: NA
v_call: TRBV30
j_call: TRBJ2-7
d_call: NA
cdr3_aa: CAWSVQGFEQYF
cdr3_nt: TGTGCCTGGAGTGTACAGGGCTTCGAGCAGTACTTC

cdr3_length: 16
clone_size: once
v_call: TRBV25-1
j_call: TRBJ2-1
d_call: TRBD2
cdr3_aa: CASSESGREGLNEQFF
cdr3_nt: TGTGCCAGCAGTGAATCGGGGCGGGAGGGCCTCAATGAGCAGTTCTTC

cdr3_length: 13
clone_size: few
v_call: TRBV2
j_call: TRBJ2-1
d_call: TRBD2
cdr3_aa: CARTSGPYNEQFF
cdr3_nt: TGTGCCAGGACTAGCGGGCCCTACAATGAGCAGTTCTTC

cdr3_length: 16
clone_size: few
v_call: TRBV27
j_call: TRBJ2-5
d_call: TRBD2
cdr3_aa: CASSLTSGREGETQYF
cdr3_nt: TGTGCCAGCAGTTTAACCAGCGGGAGGGAGGGGGAGACCCAGTACTTC

cdr3_length: 15
clone_size: NA
v_call: TRBV9
j_call: TRBJ2-7
d_call: NA
cdr3_aa: CASSVGGTGTYEQYF
cdr3_nt: TGTGCCAGCAGCGTTGGCGGGACTGGAACCTACGAGCAGTACTTC

cdr3_length: 13
clone_size: NA
v_call: TRBV28
j_call: TRBJ1-2
d_call: NA
cdr3_aa: CASSLGQGYGYTF
cdr3_nt: TGTGCCAGCAGTTTAGGGCAGGGGTACGGCTACACCTTC

cdr3_length: 15
clone_size: NA
v_call: TRBV6-6
j_call: TRBJ2-1
d_call: TRBD2
cdr3_aa: CASRGGLAGVNEQFF
cdr3_nt: TGTGCCAGCAGAGGCGGACTAGCGGGAGTCAATGAGCAGTTCTTC

cdr3_length: 13
clone_size: NA
v_call: TRBV12-5
j_call: TRBJ1-1
d_call: TRBD1
cdr3_aa: CASGRAGGTEAFF
cdr3_nt: TGTGCTAGTGGTCGTGCAGGGGGCACTGAAGCTTTCTTT

cdr3_length: 13
clone_size: NA
v_call: TRBV19
j_call: TRBJ2-7
d_call: TRBD1
cdr3_aa: CASSSQGAYEQYF
cdr3_nt: TGTGCCAGTAGTTCGCAGGGGGCCTACGAGCAGTACTTC

cdr3_length: 17
clone_size: NA
v_call: TRBV4-1
j_call: TRBJ1-6
d_call: NA
cdr3_aa: CASSTEEASSYNSPLHF
cdr3_nt: TGCGCCAGCAGCACCGAGGAGGCAAGCTCCTATAATTCACCCCTCCACTTT

cdr3_length: 15
clone_size: NA
v_call: TRBV3-1/TRBV3-2
j_call: TRBJ2-7
d_call: NA
cdr3_aa: CASSPQTELSYEQYF
cdr3_nt: TGTGCCAGCAGCCCCCAGACAGAATTATCCTACGAGCAGTACTTC

cdr3_length: 19
clone_size: NA
v_call: TRBV5-1
j_call: TRBJ2-2
d_call: TRBD2
cdr3_aa: CASSSGTSGSKVNTGELFF
cdr3_nt: TGCGCCAGCAGCTCTGGGACTAGCGGGAGTAAGGTGAACACCGGGGAGCTGTTTTTT

cdr3_length: 14
clone_size: NA
v_call: TRBV7-2
j_call: TRBJ2-3
d_call: TRBD2
cdr3_aa: CASSSTSGTDTQYF
cdr3_nt: TGTGCCAGCAGCTCGACTAGCGGCACAGATACGCAGTATTTT

cdr3_length: 17
clone_size: once
v_call: TRBV11-2
j_call: TRBJ2-5
d_call: TRBD2
cdr3_aa: CASSLGLAGGRGETQYF
cdr3_nt: TGTGCCAGCAGCTTAGGACTAGCGGGAGGACGTGGGGAGACCCAGTACTTC

cdr3_length: 15
clone_size: NA
v_call: TRBV19
j_call: TRBJ2-5
d_call: NA
cdr3_aa: CASSEGTPIQETQYF
cdr3_nt: TGTGCCAGTAGTGAGGGGACACCTATCCAAGAGACCCAGTACTTC

cdr3_length: 18
clone_size: NA
v_call: TRBV4-2
j_call: TRBJ2-3
d_call: TRBD2
cdr3_aa: CASSQDGTSGSPTDTQYF
cdr3_nt: TGTGCCAGCAGCCAAGATGGGACTAGCGGTTCCCCCACAGATACGCAGTATTTT

cdr3_length: 15
clone_size: NA
v_call: TRBV6-5
j_call: TRBJ2-2
d_call: TRBD2
cdr3_aa: CASTRLAGGDGELFF
cdr3_nt: TGTGCCAGCACTCGACTAGCGGGAGGGGACGGGGAGCTGTTTTTT

cdr3_length: 15
clone_size: NA
v_call: TRBV4-3
j_call: TRBJ2-5
d_call: NA
cdr3_aa: CASSPQGRREETQYF
cdr3_nt: TGCGCCAGCAGCCCACAGGGTAGGCGGGAAGAGACCCAGTACTTC

cdr3_length: 17
clone_size: NA
v_call: TRBV7-4
j_call: TRBJ2-5
d_call: NA
cdr3_aa: CASSFLSGWAHRETQYF
cdr3_nt: TGTGCCAGCAGCTTTCTTTCAGGGTGGGCGCACAGGGAGACCCAGTACTTC

cdr3_length: 13
clone_size: NA
v_call: TRBV11-2
j_call: TRBJ1-1
d_call: NA
cdr3_aa: CASSFPGNTEAFF
cdr3_nt: TGTGCCAGCAGCTTCCCAGGGAACACTGAAGCTTTCTTT

cdr3_length: 17
clone_size: once
v_call: TRBV9
j_call: TRBJ2-1
d_call: TRBD2
cdr3_aa: CASSRGVGLAGVDEQFF
cdr3_nt: TGTGCCAGCAGTCGGGGGGTGGGACTAGCGGGAGTGGATGAGCAGTTCTTC

cdr3_length: 12
clone_size: NA
v_call: TRBV12-3/TRBV12-4
j_call: TRBJ2-3
d_call: NA
cdr3_aa: CASSLRADTQYF
cdr3_nt: TGTGCCAGCAGTTTAAGAGCAGATACGCAGTATTTT

cdr3_length: 14
clone_size: NA
v_call: TRBV11-2
j_call: TRBJ2-7
d_call: TRBD1
cdr3_aa: CASSLDRTYYEQYF
cdr3_nt: TGTGCCAGCAGCTTGGACAGGACGTACTACGAGCAGTACTTC

cdr3_length: 14
clone_size: NA
v_call: TRBV28
j_call: TRBJ2-1
d_call: TRBD1
cdr3_aa: CASSLRQGANEQFF
cdr3_nt: TGTGCCAGCAGTTTAAGGCAGGGGGCAAATGAGCAGTTCTTC

cdr3_length: 15
clone_size: NA
v_call: TRBV2
j_call: TRBJ2-1
d_call: TRBD2
cdr3_aa: CASSDLAGIFHEQFF
cdr3_nt: TGTGCCAGCAGCGACCTAGCGGGTATCTTCCATGAGCAGTTCTTC

cdr3_length: 15
clone_size: NA
v_call: TRBV6-5
j_call: TRBJ2-1
d_call: NA
cdr3_aa: CASSRTGATYNEQFF
cdr3_nt: TGTGCCAGCAGTCGTACAGGAGCTACCTACAATGAGCAGTTCTTC

cdr3_length: 16
clone_size: NA
v_call: TRBV9
j_call: TRBJ2-5
d_call: TRBD2
cdr3_aa: CASSVGASGSIETQYF
cdr3_nt: TGTGCCAGCAGCGTAGGGGCTAGCGGGAGCATAGAGACCCAGTACTTC

cdr3_length: 20
clone_size: NA
v_call: TRBV4-3
j_call: TRBJ1-1
d_call: NA
cdr3_aa: CASSQDFALGTTLMNTEAFF
cdr3_nt: TGCGCCAGCAGCCAAGATTTCGCCTTAGGGACAACACTTATGAACACTGAAGCTTTCTTT

cdr3_length: 15
clone_size: NA
v_call: TRBV4-1
j_call: TRBJ1-3
d_call: TRBD1
cdr3_aa: CASSQPGQGGNTIYF
cdr3_nt: TGCGCCAGCAGCCAACCTGGACAGGGTGGAAACACCATATATTTT

cdr3_length: 17
clone_size: NA
v_call: TRBV18
j_call: TRBJ1-6
d_call: TRBD1
cdr3_aa: CASSPRRDRDSGKSLHF
cdr3_nt: TGTGCCAGCTCACCTCGAAGGGACCGGGACAGTGGCAAATCCCTCCACTTT

cdr3_length: 14
clone_size: NA
v_call: TRBV4-2
j_call: TRBJ2-7
d_call: TRBD2
cdr3_aa: CASSQTAGEGEQYF
cdr3_nt: TGTGCCAGCAGCCAAACTGCGGGAGAAGGCGAGCAGTACTTC

cdr3_length: 13
clone_size: NA
v_call: TRBV4-1
j_call: TRBJ2-7
d_call: NA
cdr3_aa: CASSQDYVGEQYF
cdr3_nt: TGCGCCAGCAGCCAAGATTACGTCGGCGAGCAGTACTTC

cdr3_length: 13
clone_size: few
v_call: TRBV27
j_call: TRBJ2-7
d_call: TRBD2
cdr3_aa: CASSFTLAGEQYF
cdr3_nt: TGTGCCAGCAGTTTTACCCTAGCGGGGGAGCAGTACTTC

cdr3_length: 15
clone_size: NA
v_call: TRBV7-9
j_call: TRBJ1-2
d_call: NA
cdr3_aa: CASSQLGETGYGYTF
cdr3_nt: TGTGCCAGCAGCCAGCTCGGGGAGACGGGCTATGGCTACACCTTC

cdr3_length: 14
clone_size: NA
v_call: TRBV19
j_call: TRBJ1-2
d_call: NA
cdr3_aa: CASSIDSVVYGYTF
cdr3_nt: TGTGCCAGTAGTATAGATTCCGTTGTCTATGGCTACACCTTC

cdr3_length: 15
clone_size: NA
v_call: TRBV28
j_call: TRBJ1-6
d_call: TRBD1
cdr3_aa: CASSLGGQGRSPLHF
cdr3_nt: TGTGCCAGCAGTTTAGGTGGACAGGGTCGCTCACCCCTCCACTTT

cdr3_length: 16
clone_size: NA
v_call: TRBV30
j_call: TRBJ1-4
d_call: NA
cdr3_aa: CAWSANRDSTNEKLFF
cdr3_nt: TGTGCCTGGAGCGCAAACCGGGACTCAACTAATGAAAAACTGTTTTTT

cdr3_length: 14
clone_size: NA
v_call: TRBV9
j_call: TRBJ2-7
d_call: TRBD2
cdr3_aa: CASSVSGREYEQYF
cdr3_nt: TGTGCCAGCAGCGTTAGCGGGAGGGAGTACGAGCAGTACTTC

cdr3_length: 14
clone_size: NA
v_call: TRBV4-3
j_call: TRBJ1-1
d_call: NA
cdr3_aa: CASSPGTMNTEAFF
cdr3_nt: TGCGCCAGCAGCCCTGGGACAATGAACACTGAAGCTTTCTTT

cdr3_length: 15
clone_size: NA
v_call: TRBV28
j_call: TRBJ1-5
d_call: NA
cdr3_aa: CASSPGQLRYQPQHF
cdr3_nt: TGTGCCAGCAGCCCCGGACAGCTAAGGTATCAGCCCCAGCATTTT

cdr3_length: 16
clone_size: NA
v_call: TRBV11-2
j_call: TRBJ1-6
d_call: NA
cdr3_aa: CASSPRPEGYNSPLHF
cdr3_nt: TGTGCCAGCAGCCCCCGCCCAGAGGGCTATAATTCACCCCTCCACTTT

cdr3_length: 14
clone_size: NA
v_call: TRBV30
j_call: TRBJ2-3
d_call: NA
cdr3_aa: CAWSLTVITDTQYF
cdr3_nt: TGTGCCTGGAGTTTAACAGTTATCACAGATACGCAGTATTTT

cdr3_length: 17
clone_size: NA
v_call: TRBV2
j_call: TRBJ2-3
d_call: TRBD2
cdr3_aa: CASRGPTSGRALDTQYF
cdr3_nt: TGTGCCAGCAGGGGCCCGACTAGCGGGAGGGCTCTAGATACGCAGTATTTT

cdr3_length: 14
clone_size: NA
v_call: TRBV18
j_call: TRBJ1-3
d_call: TRBD1
cdr3_aa: CASSRDSSGNTIYF
cdr3_nt: TGTGCCAGCTCACGGGACAGCTCTGGAAACACCATATATTTT

cdr3_length: 14
clone_size: NA
v_call: TRBV5-1
j_call: TRBJ2-5
d_call: TRBD2
cdr3_aa: CASSPALGRDAQYF
cdr3_nt: TGCGCCAGCAGCCCAGCCCTAGGGAGGGATGCCCAGTACTTC

cdr3_length: 13
clone_size: NA
v_call: TRBV28
j_call: TRBJ1-1
d_call: NA
cdr3_aa: CASSTGQGTEAFF
cdr3_nt: TGTGCCAGCAGTACGGGACAAGGAACTGAAGCTTTCTTT

cdr3_length: 17
clone_size: NA
v_call: TRBV23-1
j_call: TRBJ1-1
d_call: TRBD1
cdr3_aa: CASSPPGQGFFSPEAFF
cdr3_nt: TGCGCCAGCAGTCCTCCGGGACAGGGGTTCTTTAGTCCTGAAGCTTTCTTT

cdr3_length: 15
clone_size: once
v_call: TRBV24-1
j_call: TRBJ2-1
d_call: TRBD2
cdr3_aa: CATRGGRASYNEQFF
cdr3_nt: TGTGCCACCAGAGGCGGGAGGGCCTCCTACAATGAGCAGTTCTTC

cdr3_length: 12
clone_size: NA
v_call: TRBV5-8
j_call: TRBJ1-1
d_call: NA
cdr3_aa: CASTRMGLEAFF
cdr3_nt: TGTGCCAGCACCCGGATGGGGCTTGAAGCTTTCTTT

cdr3_length: 13
clone_size: NA
v_call: TRBV27
j_call: TRBJ2-7
d_call: NA
cdr3_aa: CASSQRRDYEQYF
cdr3_nt: TGTGCCAGCAGCCAACGCAGGGACTACGAGCAGTACTTC

cdr3_length: 13
clone_size: NA
v_call: TRBV19
j_call: TRBJ1-1
d_call: NA
cdr3_aa: CASGLPGSTEAFF
cdr3_nt: TGTGCCAGTGGACTCCCGGGGAGCACTGAAGCTTTCTTT

cdr3_length: 11
clone_size: NA
v_call: TRBV27
j_call: TRBJ2-7
d_call: NA
cdr3_aa: CASSPSYEQYF
cdr3_nt: TGTGCCAGCAGTCCGTCCTACGAGCAGTACTTC

cdr3_length: 13
clone_size: NA
v_call: TRBV10-3
j_call: TRBJ2-7
d_call: NA
cdr3_aa: CAISESRSYEQYF
cdr3_nt: TGTGCCATCAGTGAGAGTAGGAGCTACGAGCAGTACTTC